The 27 T cell receptor beta chains below come from one sample, sequenced in a study of blood T cell repertoires in COVID-19. Measured with immunoSEQ multiplex PCR; TCRdb has only the in-frame clones, and not every one. Of 130,000 or so clones in the sample, 84% are singletons; the top ten hold more than 1.2%. Sample: peripheral blood. These receptors were collected from a man between 60 and 70 years old with acute or convalescent COVID-19.

The chain links TRBV9 to TRBJ2-2, with D uncertain. The CDR3 consists of 16 residues. V was pared by 0 bases and J by 1 base, with 10 bases between. CDR1 and CDR2 from the germline V gene are SGDLS and YYNGEE. DNA for the CDR3: TGTGCCAGCAGCGTAGGCAGCGTAGTGAACACCGGGGAGCTGTTTTTT. Protein sequence: CASSVGSVVNTGELFF.

The chain is built from TRBV15 and TRBJ2-1; TRBD2 aligns across 13 bases. CDR1 is LNHNV and CDR2 is YYDKDF in the germline V gene (reference sequence). The CDR3 sequence is 17 residues long. Unmatched junction bases numbered 14, after V lost 3 bases and J lost 12 bases. CDR3: CATSSSPTTSGGDWQFF. CDR3 nucleotides: TGTGCCACCAGCAGTTCCCCCACTACTAGCGGGGGGGATTGGCAGTTCTTC. The full variable domain, rest sourced from reference TRBV15 and TRBJ2-1, is DAMVIQNPRYQVTQFGKPVTLSCSQTLNHNVMYWYQQKSSQAPKLLFHYYDKDFNNEADTPDNFQSRRPNTSFCFLDIRSPGLGDTAMYLCATSSSPTTSGGDWQFFGPGTRLTVL.

This sequence joins TRBV9 and TRBJ1-4; D is perhaps TRBD1 (5 bases). CDR1 is SGDLS, CDR2 YYNGEE, per germline. This CDR3 is built from 15 residues. Deletions cut 3 bases from V and 2 bases from J, with 11 bases between. The CDR3 protein is CASSAHRSTNEKLFF. The CDR3 bases are TGTGCCAGCAGCGCCCACAGGTCGACTAATGAAAAACTGTTTTTT.

The rearrangement uses TRBV10-2 and TRBJ2-1, with 7 bases lining up with TRBD2. Germline-derived CDR1 and CDR2 are WSHSY and SAAADI. The CDR3 runs 15 residues. V dropped 5 bases and J dropped 10; count of bases not matched to a gene: 14. This chain's CDR3 is CASSPGGFSRKEQFF. DNA of the CDR3: TGCGCCAGCAGTCCCGGGGGGTTTAGTCGGAAGGAGCAGTTCTTC.

The chain recombines TRBV11-2 with TRBJ2-5; tentatively, D is TRBD2 (6 bases). The CDR3 runs 15 residues. CDR1 is SGHAT and CDR2 is FQNNGV in the germline V gene. V shed 1 base and J shed 5 bases, with 14 bases lying between them. The CDR3 nucleotides read TGTGCCAGCAGCTTAGTCGGGCGGGGAGAGGAGACCCAGTACTTC. Encoded protein: CASSLVGRGEETQYF.

This clone occurred a few times. J is TRBJ1-2 and V is TRBV4-2; D may be TRBD1 (5 bases). Germline values: CDR1 LGHNA, CDR2 YNFKEQ. V gave up 0 bases and J gave up 7 bases, with 18 bases separating them. This CDR3 comprises 16 residues. CDR3 sequence: CASSQDHDSDLRGYTF. CDR3 sequence (DNA): TGTGCCAGCAGCCAAGATCACGACAGCGATCTTCGTGGCTACACCTTC.

V and J are TRBV9 and TRBJ2-1; 9 nucleotides agree with TRBD2. With 0 bases clipped from V and 8 bases from J, the junction kept 9 bases outside the gene matches. This CDR3 spans 16 amino acids. Per the germline V gene, CDR1 is SGDLS and CDR2 is YYNGEE. The CDR3, as DNA: TGTGCCAGCAGCGTAGCTATGGCTAGCGGGGTCTATGAGCAGTTCTTC. This encodes CASSVAMASGVYEQFF.

This rearrangement joins TRBV24-1 to TRBJ1-6; D is perhaps TRBD1 (6 bases). This CDR3 region has 13 residues. CDR1 and CDR2 from the germline V gene are KGHDR and SFDVKD. Deletions cut 4 bases from V and 8 bases from J, with 8 bases between. In DNA form, the CDR3 reads TGTGCCACCAGTGAGGGGGCGTATTCACCCCTCCACTTT. This codes for CATSEGAYSPLHF.

This chain uses TRBV7-6 with TRBJ1-4, with 9 positions matching TRBD1. CDR1 and CDR2 from the germline V gene are SGHVS and FNYEAQ. The length of the CDR3 is 13 residues. V gave up 3 bases and J gave up 9 bases; unmatched junction bases: 2. The CDR3 nucleotides are TGTGCCAGCAGCTTCGGACAGGGGCAAAAACTGTTTTTT. This translates into CASSFGQGQKLFF.

The chain employs TRBV2 and TRBJ2-5, with D possibly being TRBD2 (6 bases). V lost 8 bases and J 3 bases, leaving 13 bases between the germline ends. Germline V lookup: CDR1 SNHLY, CDR2 FYNNEI. This CDR3 contains 13 residues. The CDR3 sequence: CASVREREETQYF. CDR3 DNA: TGTGCCAGCGTCCGGGAGCGGGAAGAGACCCAGTACTTC.

The gene calls are TRBV19 and TRBJ1-4; unclear D gene. V was pared by 5 bases and J by 15 bases, with 16 bases between. The CDR3 runs to 12 residues. The germline gives CDR1 LNHDA, CDR2 SQIVND (reference sequence). CDR3 bases: TGTGCCAGTAGTTCCCAGGATCAGCAGGTGTTTTTT. Its translation: CASSSQDQQVFF.

This rearrangement joins TRBV5-1 to TRBJ2-1; D gene uncertain. V was pared by 7 bases and J by 3 bases, with 14 bases between. In germline, CDR1 is SGHRS, CDR2 YFSETQ. The CDR3 is 14 residues long. CDR3 nucleotide sequence: TGCGCCAGCCACGAGGATGCATACTACAATGAGCAGTTCTTC. It translates to CASHEDAYYNEQFF. Together with reference TRBV5-1 and TRBJ2-1, the CDR3 gives the full variable domain: KAGVTQTPRYLIKTRGQQVTLSCSPISGHRSVSWYQQTPGQGLQFLFEYFSETQRNKGNFPGRFSGRQFSNSRSEMNVSTLELGDSALYLCASHEDAYYNEQFFGPGTRLTVL.

This chain connects TRBV28 to TRBJ2-3; TRBD2 agrees at 14 bases. J lost 4 bases, V lost 3 bases, and 3 bases had no gene match. Germline loops: CDR1 MDHEN, CDR2 SYDVKM. The CDR3 runs 16 residues. For the CDR3, the DNA is TGTGCCAGCAGTTTGACTAGCGGGAGGGCCTCAGATACGCAGTATTTT. Protein product: CASSLTSGRASDTQYF.

In its sample, this clone was seen many times. At the DNA level, this CDR3 is encoded by other sequences in the same sample as well. CDR3 region: CASSVIAGGPDTGELFF. For the CDR3, the DNA is TGTGCCAGCAGCGTGATAGCGGGAGGGCCGGACACCGGGGAGCTGTTTTTT. The V and J genes are TRBV9 and TRBJ2-2; 11 nucleotides match TRBD2. Unmatched junction bases numbered 6, after V lost 2 bases and J lost 3 bases. The germline V gene has CDR1 SGDLS and CDR2 YYNGEE. This CDR3 contains 17 residues.

CDR3 residues: CASSEVRRQDEQYF. CDR3 nucleotides: TGTGCCAGCAGTGAAGTGAGGCGACAGGACGAGCAGTACTTC. The chain employs TRBV6-1 and TRBJ2-7; D might be TRBD1 (6 bases). The CDR3 is made up of 14 amino acids. Trimming removed 1 base from V and 5 bases from J, with 12 bases in between. Germline-derived CDR1 and CDR2 are MNHNS and SASEGT.

The CDR3 nucleotides read TGTGCCAGCAGCCCCCCTGGCGGCTCCTACGAGCAGTACTTC. Its protein is CASSPPGGSYEQYF. This chain joins TRBV9 and TRBJ2-7; D is ambiguous. Trimming left V 4 bases short and J 0 bases short, with 11 bases between. The germline gives CDR1 SGDLS, CDR2 YYNGEE. The CDR3 is 14 amino acids.

The J gene is TRBJ1-3, the V gene TRBV10-3; TRBD1 is a possible D gene (5 bases). In germline, CDR1 is ENHRY, CDR2 SYGVKD. The CDR3 extends over 16 amino acids. With 3 bases removed from V and 0 bases from J, the gap between germline ends came to 12 bases. CDR3 bases: TGTGCCATCAGTGACCTCGCAGGGCCCTCTGGAAACACCATATATTTT. Protein: CAISDLAGPSGNTIYF.

The rearrangement uses TRBV20-1 and TRBJ1-2, with TRBD1 as a possible D gene (6 bases). This CDR3 has 15 amino acids. Trimming removed 3 bases from V and 3 bases from J, with 17 bases in between. Germline V gives CDR1 DFQATT, CDR2 SNEGSKA (reference sequence). The DNA for the CDR3 is TGCAGTGCTAGTACGTTCGGACAGTTGGACTATGGCTACACCTTC. Residues: CSASTFGQLDYGYTF.

The J gene is TRBJ2-3, the V gene TRBV5-1; possible D gene TRBD2, 5 bases. Looked up from germline, CDR1 is SGHRS and CDR2 is YFSETQ. The CDR3 has 14 residues. V lost 4 bases to trimming and J lost 0 bases, with 9 bases between them. In DNA form, the CDR3 reads TGCGCCAGCAGCCTAGCACAGAGCACAGATACGCAGTATTTT. Translated, it gives CASSLAQSTDTQYF.

J is TRBJ2-3 and V is TRBV7-2; TRBD2 agrees at 10 bases. The CDR3 consists of 15 residues. Trimming removed 2 bases from V and 5 bases from J; junction bases left unmatched: 4. Germline values: CDR1 SGHTA, CDR2 FQGNSA. The CDR3: CASSLTSGRGDTQYF. The CDR3 DNA reads as TGTGCCAGCAGCTTAACAAGCGGGAGGGGAGATACGCAGTATTTT.

The chain carries TRBV9 and TRBJ2-1; 13 bases align to TRBD2. The CDR3 covers 18 residues. The germline V gene encodes CDR1 SGDLS and CDR2 YYNGEE. After removal of 3 bases from V and 0 bases from J, the junction contained 6 bases not matched to a gene. CDR3 in DNA: TGTGCCAGCAGCGGAAGGACTAGCGGGAGAGACTCCTACAATGAGCAGTTCTTC. It translates to CASSGRTSGRDSYNEQFF.

The CDR3 DNA reads as TGTGCCAGCAGCTTATTGGGGGCTGAGAACACTGAAGCTTTCTTT. Translation gives CASSLLGAENTEAFF. The chain has TRBV7-3 and TRBJ1-1; D is possibly TRBD1 (6 bases). V was pared by 2 bases and J by 1 base, with 11 bases between. Looked up from germline, CDR1 is SGHTA and CDR2 is FQGTGA. This CDR3 region has 15 residues.

This rearrangement joins TRBV3-1 (or the pseudogene TRBV3-2) to TRBJ2-7; D may be TRBD2 (6 bases). From germline, CDR1 is LGHDT and CDR2 YNNKEL (reference sequence). This CDR3 has 13 amino acids. V dropped 1 base and J dropped 4 bases, with 8 bases sitting between them. The CDR3 is CASSQGLVYEQYF. CDR3 DNA: TGTGCCAGCAGCCAAGGACTAGTATACGAGCAGTACTTC.

This clone was observed a handful of times. The V and J genes are TRBV9 and TRBJ2-1; possible D gene TRBD1, 5 bases. Trimming left V 0 bases short and J 6 bases short, with 7 bases between. Germline V gene lookup returns CDR1 SGDLS and CDR2 YYNGEE. The CDR3 totals 13 residues. The CDR3 sequence is CASSVGDSNEQFF. In DNA form, the CDR3 reads TGTGCCAGCAGCGTAGGAGACAGCAATGAGCAGTTCTTC.

V usage is TRBV7-8 and J usage is TRBJ2-1; D is perhaps TRBD1 (7 bases). CDR1 and CDR2 (germline): SGHVS, FQNEAQ. Trimming shortened V by 3 bases and J by 5 bases, and 17 bases separated the two germline ends. This CDR3 contains 16 residues. The CDR3 bases are TGTGCCAGCAGCTTGGAGGGGGCACTTGCGGACAATGAGCAGTTCTTC. Residues: CASSLEGALADNEQFF.

The V call is TRBV11-1, the J call TRBJ2-5; D ambiguous. V shed 6 bases and J shed 4 bases, with 18 bases lying between them. CDR3 length: 15 residues. Germline CDR1 SGHAT, CDR2 FQDESV (reference sequence). CDR3 protein: CASSQDSAWRETQYF. Here the CDR3 DNA reads TGTGCCAGCAGTCAAGACTCGGCCTGGAGAGAGACCCAGTACTTC. The full variable domain, its missing parts supplied by reference TRBV11-1 and TRBJ2-5, is EAEVAQSPRYKITEKSQAVAFWCDPISGHATLYWYRQILGQGPELLVQFQDESVVDDSQLPKDRFSAERLKGVDSTLKIQPAELGDSAMYLCASSQDSAWRETQYFGPGTRLLVL.

The V gene is TRBV30, the J gene TRBJ2-2; 7 positions agree with TRBD1. The junction had 8 bases not matched to a gene; V was cut back by 4 bases and J by 6 bases. Germline V gives CDR1 GTSNPN, CDR2 SVGIG (reference sequence). This CDR3 has 14 residues. For the CDR3, the DNA is TGTGCCTGGACTCGAGACAGGGACGCCGGGGAGCTGTTTTTT. It specifies CAWTRDRDAGELFF.